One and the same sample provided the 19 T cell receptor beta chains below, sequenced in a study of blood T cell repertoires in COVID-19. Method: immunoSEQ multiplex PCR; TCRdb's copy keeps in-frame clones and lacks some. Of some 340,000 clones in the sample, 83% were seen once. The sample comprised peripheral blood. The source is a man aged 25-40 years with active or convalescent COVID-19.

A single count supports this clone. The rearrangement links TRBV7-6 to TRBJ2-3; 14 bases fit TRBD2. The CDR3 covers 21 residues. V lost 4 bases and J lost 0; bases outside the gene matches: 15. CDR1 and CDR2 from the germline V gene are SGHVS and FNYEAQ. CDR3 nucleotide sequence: TGTGCCAGCAGCTCCGCTCAGCTGACTAGCGGGAGGGAGAGGAGCACAGATACGCAGTATTTT. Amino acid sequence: CASSSAQLTSGRERSTDTQYF.

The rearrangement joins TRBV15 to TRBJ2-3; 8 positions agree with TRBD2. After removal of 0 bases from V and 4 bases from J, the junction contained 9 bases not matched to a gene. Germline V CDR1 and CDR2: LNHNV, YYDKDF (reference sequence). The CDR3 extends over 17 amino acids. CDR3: CATSRDYTGGAADTQYF. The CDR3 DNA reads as TGTGCCACCAGCAGAGATTATACGGGGGGGGCAGCAGATACGCAGTATTTT.

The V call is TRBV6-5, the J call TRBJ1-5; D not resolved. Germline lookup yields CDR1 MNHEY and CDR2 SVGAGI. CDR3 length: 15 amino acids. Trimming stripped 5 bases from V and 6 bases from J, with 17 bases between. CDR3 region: CASSRFRWVAQPQHF. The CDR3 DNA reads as TGTGCCAGCAGTAGGTTCAGGTGGGTCGCTCAGCCCCAGCATTTT.

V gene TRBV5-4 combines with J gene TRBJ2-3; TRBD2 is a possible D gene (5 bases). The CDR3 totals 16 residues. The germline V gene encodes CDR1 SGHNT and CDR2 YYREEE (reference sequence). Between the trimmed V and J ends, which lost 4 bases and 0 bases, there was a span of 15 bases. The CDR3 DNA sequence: TGTGCCAGCAGCCTAGCAGAATGGCTGAGCACAGATACGCAGTATTTT. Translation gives CASSLAEWLSTDTQYF.

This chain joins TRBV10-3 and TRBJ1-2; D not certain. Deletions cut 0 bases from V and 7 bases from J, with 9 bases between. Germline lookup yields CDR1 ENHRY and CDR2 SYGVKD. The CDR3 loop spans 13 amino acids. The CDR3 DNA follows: TGTGCCATCAGTGAGTCTCCCACGGGTGGCTACACCTTC. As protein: CAISESPTGGYTF.

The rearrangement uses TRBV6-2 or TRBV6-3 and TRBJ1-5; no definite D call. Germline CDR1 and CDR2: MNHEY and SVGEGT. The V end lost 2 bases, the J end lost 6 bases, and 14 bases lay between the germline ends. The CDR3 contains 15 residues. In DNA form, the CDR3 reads TGTGCCAGCAGTTACGGAGGGTTCCTTAGTCAGCCCCAGCATTTT. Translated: CASSYGGFLSQPQHF.

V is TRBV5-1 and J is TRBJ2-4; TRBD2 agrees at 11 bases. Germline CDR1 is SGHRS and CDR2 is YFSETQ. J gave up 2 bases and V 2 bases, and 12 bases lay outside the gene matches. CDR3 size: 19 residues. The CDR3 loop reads CASSFHSGRAGVSKNIQYF. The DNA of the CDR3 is TGCGCCAGCAGCTTTCATAGCGGGAGGGCCGGGGTGTCCAAAAACATTCAGTACTTC. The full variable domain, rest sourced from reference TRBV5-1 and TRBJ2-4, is KAGVTQTPRYLIKTRGQQVTLSCSPISGHRSVSWYQQTPGQGLQFLFEYFSETQRNKGNFPGRFSGRQFSNSRSEMNVSTLELGDSALYLCASSFHSGRAGVSKNIQYFGAGTRLSVL.

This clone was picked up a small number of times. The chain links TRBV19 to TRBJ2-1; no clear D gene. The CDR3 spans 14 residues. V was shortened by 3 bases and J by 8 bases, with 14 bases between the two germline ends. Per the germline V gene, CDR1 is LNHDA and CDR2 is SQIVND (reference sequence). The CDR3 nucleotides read TGTGCCAGTAGTATGCTGGCCAGGAAGGATGAGCAGTTCTTC. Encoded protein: CASSMLARKDEQFF.

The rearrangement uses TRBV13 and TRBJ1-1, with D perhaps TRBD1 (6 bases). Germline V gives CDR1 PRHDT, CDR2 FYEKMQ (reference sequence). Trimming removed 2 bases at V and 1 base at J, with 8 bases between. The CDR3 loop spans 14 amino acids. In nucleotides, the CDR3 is TGTGCCAGCAGCTTAACAGGGAGGAACACTGAAGCTTTCTTT. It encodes CASSLTGRNTEAFF.

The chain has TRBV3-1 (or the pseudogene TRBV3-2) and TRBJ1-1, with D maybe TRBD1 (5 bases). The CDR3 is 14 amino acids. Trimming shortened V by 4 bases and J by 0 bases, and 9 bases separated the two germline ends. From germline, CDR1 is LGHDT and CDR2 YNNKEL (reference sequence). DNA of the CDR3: TGTGCCAGCAGCCCATGGGGGGTGAACACTGAAGCTTTCTTT. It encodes CASSPWGVNTEAFF.

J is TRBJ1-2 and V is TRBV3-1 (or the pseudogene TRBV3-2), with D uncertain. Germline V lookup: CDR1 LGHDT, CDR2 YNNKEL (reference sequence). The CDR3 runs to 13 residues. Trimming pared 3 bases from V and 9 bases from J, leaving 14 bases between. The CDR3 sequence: CASSHLPPVSYTF. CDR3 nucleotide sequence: TGTGCCAGCAGCCACCTCCCGCCGGTGAGCTACACCTTC.

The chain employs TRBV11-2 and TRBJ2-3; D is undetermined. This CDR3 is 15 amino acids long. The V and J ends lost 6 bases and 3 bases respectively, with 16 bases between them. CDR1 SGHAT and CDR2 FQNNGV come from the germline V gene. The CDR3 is CASRLSGSITDTQYF. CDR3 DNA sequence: TGTGCCAGCAGATTATCGGGTTCAATAACAGATACGCAGTATTTT.

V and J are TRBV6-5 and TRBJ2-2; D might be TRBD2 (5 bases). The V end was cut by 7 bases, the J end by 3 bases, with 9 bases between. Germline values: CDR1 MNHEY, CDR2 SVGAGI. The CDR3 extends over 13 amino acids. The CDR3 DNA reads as TGTGCCAGCACCTGGACTGACACCGGGGAGCTGTTTTTT. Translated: CASTWTDTGELFF.

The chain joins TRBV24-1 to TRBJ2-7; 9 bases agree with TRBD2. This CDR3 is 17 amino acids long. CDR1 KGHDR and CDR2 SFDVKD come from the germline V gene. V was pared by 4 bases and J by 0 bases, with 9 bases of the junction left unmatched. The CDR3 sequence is CATSDPNSGGGSYEQYF. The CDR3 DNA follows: TGTGCCACCAGTGACCCGAATAGCGGGGGAGGCTCCTACGAGCAGTACTTC.

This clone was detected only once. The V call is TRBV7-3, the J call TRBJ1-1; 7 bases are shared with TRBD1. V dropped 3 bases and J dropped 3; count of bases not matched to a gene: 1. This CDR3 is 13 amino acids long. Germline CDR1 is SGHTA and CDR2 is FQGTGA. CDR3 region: CASSFTGDTEAFF. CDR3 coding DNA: TGTGCCAGCAGCTTTACAGGGGACACTGAAGCTTTCTTT.

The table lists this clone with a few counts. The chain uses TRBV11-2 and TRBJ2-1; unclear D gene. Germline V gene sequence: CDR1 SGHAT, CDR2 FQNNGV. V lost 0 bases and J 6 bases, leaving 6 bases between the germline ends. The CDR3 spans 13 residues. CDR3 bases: TGTGCCAGCAGCTTAGATGTGAGCAATGAGCAGTTCTTC. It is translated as CASSLDVSNEQFF.

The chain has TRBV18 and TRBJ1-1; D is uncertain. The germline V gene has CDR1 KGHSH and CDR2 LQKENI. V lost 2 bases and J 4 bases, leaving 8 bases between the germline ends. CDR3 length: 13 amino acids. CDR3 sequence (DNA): TGTGCCAGCTCACCAAAGAGATCCACTGAAGCTTTCTTT. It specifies CASSPKRSTEAFF. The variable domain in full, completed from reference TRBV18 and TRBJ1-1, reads NAGVMQNPRHLVRRRGQEARLRCSPMKGHSHVYWYRQLPEEGLKFMVYLQKENIIDESGMPKERFSAEFPKEGPSILRIQQVVRGDSAAYFCASSPKRSTEAFFGQGTRLTVV.

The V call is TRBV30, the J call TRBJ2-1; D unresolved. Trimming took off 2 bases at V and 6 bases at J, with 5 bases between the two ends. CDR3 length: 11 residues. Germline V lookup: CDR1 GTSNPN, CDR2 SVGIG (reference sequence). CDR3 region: CAWSLGNEQFF. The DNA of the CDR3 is TGTGCCTGGAGTCTCGGCAATGAGCAGTTCTTC.

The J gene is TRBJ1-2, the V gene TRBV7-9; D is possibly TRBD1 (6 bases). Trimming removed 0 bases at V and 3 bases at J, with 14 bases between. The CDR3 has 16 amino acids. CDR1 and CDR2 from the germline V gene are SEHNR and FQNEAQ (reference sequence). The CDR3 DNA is TGTGCCAGCAGCTTAGCGGGAGGGGGTCTTTACTATGGCTACACCTTC. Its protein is CASSLAGGGLYYGYTF.